This T cell receptor (beta chain) was sequenced in a study of CD8 T cells in ankylosing spondylitis. The CDR3 extends over 13 amino acids. Germline V gene lookup returns CDR1 DFQATT and CDR2 SNEGSKA (reference sequence). Germline trimming cut 3 bases from V and 6 bases from J; bases unmatched to any gene: 5. Broader study findings: There were earlier reports of some motif variants in reactive arthritis synovial fluid and blood. The study identified a TCR beta motif of several highly homologous variants that appeared characteristic of ankylosing spondylitis blood.

By quantitative 5'-RACE with molecular barcodes, the TCR beta libraries were made. TCRdb re-called the 5' RACE reads through MiXCR, storing one row per CDR3 protein. This table holds 750,000 to 850,000 distinct CDR3 sequences, roughly 12% found once. This clonotype was found a few times. Its antigen is not identified. The origin of this receptor is a male donor with ankylosing spondylitis. The chain is built from TRBV20-1 and TRBJ2-1; TRBD1 matches at 7 bases. The specimen was blood, either unsorted or a sorted T cell fraction (not recorded which). The CDR3 here is CSARRQGPNEQFF. CDR3 DNA sequence: TGCAGTGCTAGGCGACAGGGACCCAATGAGCAGTTCTTC.